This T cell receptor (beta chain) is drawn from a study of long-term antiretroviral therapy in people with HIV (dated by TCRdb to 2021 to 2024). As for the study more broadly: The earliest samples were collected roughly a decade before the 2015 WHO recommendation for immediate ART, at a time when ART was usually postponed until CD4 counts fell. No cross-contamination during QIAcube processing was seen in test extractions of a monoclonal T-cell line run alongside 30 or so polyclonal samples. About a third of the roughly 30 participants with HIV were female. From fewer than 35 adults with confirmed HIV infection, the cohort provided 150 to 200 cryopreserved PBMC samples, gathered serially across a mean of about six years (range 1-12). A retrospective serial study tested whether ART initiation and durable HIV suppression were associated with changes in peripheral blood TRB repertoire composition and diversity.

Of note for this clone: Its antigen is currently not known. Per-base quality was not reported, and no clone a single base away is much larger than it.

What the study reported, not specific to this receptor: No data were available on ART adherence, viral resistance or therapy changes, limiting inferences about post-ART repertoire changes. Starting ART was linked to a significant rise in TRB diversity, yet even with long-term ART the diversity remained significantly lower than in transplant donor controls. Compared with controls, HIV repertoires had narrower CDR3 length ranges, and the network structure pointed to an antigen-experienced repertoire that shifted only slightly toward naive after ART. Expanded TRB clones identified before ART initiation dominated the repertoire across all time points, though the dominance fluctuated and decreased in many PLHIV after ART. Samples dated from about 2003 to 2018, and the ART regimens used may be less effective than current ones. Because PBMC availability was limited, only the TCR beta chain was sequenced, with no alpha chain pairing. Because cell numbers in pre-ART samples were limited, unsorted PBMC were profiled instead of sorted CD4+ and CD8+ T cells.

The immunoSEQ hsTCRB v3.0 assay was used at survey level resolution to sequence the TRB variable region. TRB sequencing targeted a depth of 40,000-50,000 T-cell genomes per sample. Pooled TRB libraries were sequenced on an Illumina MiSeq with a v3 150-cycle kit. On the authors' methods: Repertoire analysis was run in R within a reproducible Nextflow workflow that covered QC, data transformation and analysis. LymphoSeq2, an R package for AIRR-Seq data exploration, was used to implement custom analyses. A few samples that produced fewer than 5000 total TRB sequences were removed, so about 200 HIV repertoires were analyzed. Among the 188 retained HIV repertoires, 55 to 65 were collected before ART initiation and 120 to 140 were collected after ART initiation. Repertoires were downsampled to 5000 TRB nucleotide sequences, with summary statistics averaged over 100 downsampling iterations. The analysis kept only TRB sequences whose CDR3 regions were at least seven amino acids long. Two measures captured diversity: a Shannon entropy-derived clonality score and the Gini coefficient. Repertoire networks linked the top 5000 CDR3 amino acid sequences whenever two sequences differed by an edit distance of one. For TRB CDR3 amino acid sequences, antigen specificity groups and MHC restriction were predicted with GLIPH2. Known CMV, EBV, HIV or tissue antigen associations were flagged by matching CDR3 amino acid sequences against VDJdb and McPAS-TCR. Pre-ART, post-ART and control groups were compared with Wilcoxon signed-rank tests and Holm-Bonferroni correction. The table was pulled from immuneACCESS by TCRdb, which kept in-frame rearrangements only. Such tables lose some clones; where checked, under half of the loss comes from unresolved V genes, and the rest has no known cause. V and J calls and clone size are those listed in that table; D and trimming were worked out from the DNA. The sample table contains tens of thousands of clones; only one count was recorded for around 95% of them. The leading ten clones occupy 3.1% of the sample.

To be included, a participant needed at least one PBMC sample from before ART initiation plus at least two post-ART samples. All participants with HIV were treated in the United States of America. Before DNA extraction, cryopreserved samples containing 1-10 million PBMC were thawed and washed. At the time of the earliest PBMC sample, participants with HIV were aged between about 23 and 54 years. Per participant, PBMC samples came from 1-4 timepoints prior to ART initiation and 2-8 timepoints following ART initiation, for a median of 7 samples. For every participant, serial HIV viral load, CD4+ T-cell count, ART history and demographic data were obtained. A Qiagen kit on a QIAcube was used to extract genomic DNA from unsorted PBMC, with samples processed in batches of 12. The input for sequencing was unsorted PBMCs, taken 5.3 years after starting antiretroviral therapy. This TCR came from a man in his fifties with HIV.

The CDR3 protein: CASSVDGAAYNEQFF. The nucleotides read TGTGCCAGCAGCGTAGATGGGGCAGCCTACAATGAGCAGTTCTTC. The rearrangement joined TRBV9 to TRBJ2-1; a weak D assignment points to TRBD1 (5 bases agree). Counted from cysteine to phenylalanine, this CDR3 has 15 amino acids. Only the CDR3 portion is preserved as DNA: 45 bases, with reading frame beginning at the first base. From a lookup of the germline V gene, CDR1 and CDR2 are SGDLS and YYNGEE. At the junction V is shortened by 0 bases and J by 2 bases, with 9 bases in between. Extended through the reference TRBV9 and TRBJ2-1 proteins, this CDR3 yields the full variable domain: DSGVTQTPKHLITATGQRVTLRCSPRSGDLSVYWYQQSLDQGLQFLIQYYNGEERAKGNILERFSAQQFPDLHSELNLSSLELGDSALYFCASSVDGAAYNEQFFGPGTRLTVL.